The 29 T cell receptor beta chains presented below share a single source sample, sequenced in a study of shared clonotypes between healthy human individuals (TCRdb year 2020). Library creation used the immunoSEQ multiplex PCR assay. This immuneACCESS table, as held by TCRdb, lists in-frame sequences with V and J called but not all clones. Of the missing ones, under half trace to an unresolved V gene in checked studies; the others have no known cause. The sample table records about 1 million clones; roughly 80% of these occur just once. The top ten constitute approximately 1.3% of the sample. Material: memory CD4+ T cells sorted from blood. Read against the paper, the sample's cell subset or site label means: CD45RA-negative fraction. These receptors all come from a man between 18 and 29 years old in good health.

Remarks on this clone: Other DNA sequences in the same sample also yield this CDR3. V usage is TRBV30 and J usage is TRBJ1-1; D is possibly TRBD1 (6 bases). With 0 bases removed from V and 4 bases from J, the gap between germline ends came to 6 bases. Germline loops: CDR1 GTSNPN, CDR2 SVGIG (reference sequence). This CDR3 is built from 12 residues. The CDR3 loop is CAWSVGGTEAFF. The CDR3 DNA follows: TGTGCCTGGAGTGTAGGGGGCACTGAAGCTTTCTTT.

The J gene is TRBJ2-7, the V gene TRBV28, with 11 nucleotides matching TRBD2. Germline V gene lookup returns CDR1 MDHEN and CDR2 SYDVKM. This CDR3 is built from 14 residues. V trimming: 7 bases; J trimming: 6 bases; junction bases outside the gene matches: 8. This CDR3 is CASTLPTSGAEQYF. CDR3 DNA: TGTGCCAGCACCCTACCGACTAGCGGGGCCGAGCAGTACTTC.

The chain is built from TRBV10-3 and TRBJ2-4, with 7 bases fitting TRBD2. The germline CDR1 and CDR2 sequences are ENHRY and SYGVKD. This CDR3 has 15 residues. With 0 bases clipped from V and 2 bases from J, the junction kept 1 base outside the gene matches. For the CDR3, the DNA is TGTGCCATCAGTGAGTCCGGGACTACCAAAAACATTCAGTACTTC. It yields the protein CAISESGTTKNIQYF.

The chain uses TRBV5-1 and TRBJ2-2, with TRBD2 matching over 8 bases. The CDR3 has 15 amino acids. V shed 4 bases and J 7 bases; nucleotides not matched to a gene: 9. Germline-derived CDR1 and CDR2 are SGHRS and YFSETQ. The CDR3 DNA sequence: TGCGCCAGCAGCGACCCCGGGGGGGCCGACGGGGAGCTGTTTTTT. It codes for CASSDPGGADGELFF.

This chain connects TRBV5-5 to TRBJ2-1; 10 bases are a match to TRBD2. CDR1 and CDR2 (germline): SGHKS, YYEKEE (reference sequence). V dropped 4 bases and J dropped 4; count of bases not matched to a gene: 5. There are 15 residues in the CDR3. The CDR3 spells CASSRTSGEYNEQFF. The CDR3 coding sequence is TGTGCCAGCAGCAGGACTAGCGGAGAGTACAATGAGCAGTTCTTC.

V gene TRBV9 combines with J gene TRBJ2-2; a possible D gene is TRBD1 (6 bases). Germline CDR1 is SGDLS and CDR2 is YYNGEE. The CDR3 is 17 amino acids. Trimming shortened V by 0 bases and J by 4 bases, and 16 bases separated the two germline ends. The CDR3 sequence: CASSVGMDSSLTGELFF. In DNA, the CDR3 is TGTGCCAGCAGCGTAGGGATGGACAGTTCCCTCACCGGGGAGCTGTTTTTT.

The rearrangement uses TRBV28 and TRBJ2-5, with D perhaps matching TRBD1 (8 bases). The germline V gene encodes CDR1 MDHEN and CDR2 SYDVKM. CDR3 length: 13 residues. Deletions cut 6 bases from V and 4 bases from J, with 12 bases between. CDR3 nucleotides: TGTGCCAGCAGACAGGGGGGGAGAGAGACCCAGTACTTC. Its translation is CASRQGGRETQYF.

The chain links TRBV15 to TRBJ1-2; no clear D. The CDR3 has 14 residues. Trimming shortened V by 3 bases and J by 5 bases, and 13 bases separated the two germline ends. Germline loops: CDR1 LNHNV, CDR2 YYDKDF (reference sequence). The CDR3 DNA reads TGTGCCACCAGCAGTACCCGTTTGGGGTATGGCTACACCTTC. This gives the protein CATSSTRLGYGYTF.

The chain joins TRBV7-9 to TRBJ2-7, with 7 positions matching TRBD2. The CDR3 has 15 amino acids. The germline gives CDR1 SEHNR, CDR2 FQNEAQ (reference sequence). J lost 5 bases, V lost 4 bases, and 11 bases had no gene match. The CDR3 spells CASSSFGGSLHEQYF. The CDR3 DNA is TGTGCCAGCAGCTCGTTCGGCGGGAGTCTCCACGAGCAGTACTTC.

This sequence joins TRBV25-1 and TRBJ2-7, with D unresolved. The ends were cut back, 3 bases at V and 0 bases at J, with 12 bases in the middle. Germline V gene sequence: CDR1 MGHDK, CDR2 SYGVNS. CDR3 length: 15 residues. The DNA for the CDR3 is TGTGCCAGCAGTGATGGCGGAAGGAGCTCCTACGAGCAGTACTTC. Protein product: CASSDGGRSSYEQYF.

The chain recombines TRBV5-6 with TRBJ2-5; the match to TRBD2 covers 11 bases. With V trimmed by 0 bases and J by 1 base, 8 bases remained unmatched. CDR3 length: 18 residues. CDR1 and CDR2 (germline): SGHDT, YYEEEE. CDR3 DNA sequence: TGTGCCAGCAGCTTGGACCTAGCGGGAGGCTCCATCCAAGAGACCCAGTACTTC. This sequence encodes CASSLDLAGGSIQETQYF.

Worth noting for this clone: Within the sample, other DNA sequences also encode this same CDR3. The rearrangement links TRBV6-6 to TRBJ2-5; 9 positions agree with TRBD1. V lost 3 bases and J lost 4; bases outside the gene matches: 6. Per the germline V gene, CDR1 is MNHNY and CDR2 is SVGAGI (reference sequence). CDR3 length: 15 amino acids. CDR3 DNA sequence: TGTGCCAGCAGTTATTCGACAGGGGGGGGAGAGACCCAGTACTTC. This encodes CASSYSTGGGETQYF.

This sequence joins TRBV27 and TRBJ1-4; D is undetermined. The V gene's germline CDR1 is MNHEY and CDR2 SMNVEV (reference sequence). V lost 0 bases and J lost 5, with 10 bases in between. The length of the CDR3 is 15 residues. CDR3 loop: CASSLSLVQNEKLFF. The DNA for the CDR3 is TGTGCCAGCAGTTTATCTTTGGTTCAGAATGAAAAACTGTTTTTT.

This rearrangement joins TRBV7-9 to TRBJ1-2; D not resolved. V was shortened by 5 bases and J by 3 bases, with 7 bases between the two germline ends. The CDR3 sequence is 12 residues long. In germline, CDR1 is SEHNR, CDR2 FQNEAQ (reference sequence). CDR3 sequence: CASSQSDYGYTF. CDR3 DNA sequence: TGTGCCAGCAGCCAATCGGACTATGGCTACACCTTC.

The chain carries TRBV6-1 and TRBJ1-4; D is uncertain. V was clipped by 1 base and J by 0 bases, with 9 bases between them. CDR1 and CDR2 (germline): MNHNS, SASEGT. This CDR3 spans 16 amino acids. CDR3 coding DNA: TGTGCCAGCAGTGAAGAGAGGGCCGCAACTAATGAAAAACTGTTTTTT. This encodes CASSEERAATNEKLFF.

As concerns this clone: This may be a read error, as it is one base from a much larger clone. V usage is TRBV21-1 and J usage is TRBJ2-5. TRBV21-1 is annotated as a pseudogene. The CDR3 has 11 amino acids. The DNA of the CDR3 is TGTGCCAGCAGCGATCAAGAGACCCAGTACTTC. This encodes CASSDQETQYF.

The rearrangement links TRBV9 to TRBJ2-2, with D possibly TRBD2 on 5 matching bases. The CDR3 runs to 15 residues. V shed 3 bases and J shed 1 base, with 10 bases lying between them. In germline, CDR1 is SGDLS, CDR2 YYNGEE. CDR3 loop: CASSGSGMNTGELFF. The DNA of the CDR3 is TGTGCCAGCAGCGGATCCGGGATGAACACCGGGGAGCTGTTTTTT.

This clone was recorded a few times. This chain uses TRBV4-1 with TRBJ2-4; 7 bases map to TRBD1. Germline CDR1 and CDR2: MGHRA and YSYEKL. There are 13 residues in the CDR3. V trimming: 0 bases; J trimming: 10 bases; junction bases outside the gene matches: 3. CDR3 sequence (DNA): TGCGCCAGCAGCCAAGATAGGGGGCGAATTCAGTACTTC. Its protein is CASSQDRGRIQYF.

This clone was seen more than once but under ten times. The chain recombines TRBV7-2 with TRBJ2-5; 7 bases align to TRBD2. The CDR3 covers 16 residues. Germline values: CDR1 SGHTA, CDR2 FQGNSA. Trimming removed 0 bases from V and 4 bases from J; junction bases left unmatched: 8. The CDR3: CASSLAASGSRETQYF. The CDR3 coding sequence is TGTGCCAGCAGCTTAGCGGCTAGCGGAAGCCGAGAGACCCAGTACTTC.

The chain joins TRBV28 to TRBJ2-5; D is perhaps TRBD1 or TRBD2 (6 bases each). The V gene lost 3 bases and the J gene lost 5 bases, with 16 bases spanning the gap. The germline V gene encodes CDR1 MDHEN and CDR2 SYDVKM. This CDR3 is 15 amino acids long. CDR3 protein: CASSLGARAGETQYF. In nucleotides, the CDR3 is TGTGCCAGCAGTTTGGGGGCGCGGGCGGGGGAGACCCAGTACTTC.

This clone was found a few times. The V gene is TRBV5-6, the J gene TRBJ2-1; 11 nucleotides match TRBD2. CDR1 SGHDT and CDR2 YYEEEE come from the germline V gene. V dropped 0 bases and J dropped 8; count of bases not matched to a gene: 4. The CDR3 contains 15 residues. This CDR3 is CASSLVSGGAHEQFF. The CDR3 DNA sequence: TGTGCCAGCAGCTTGGTTAGCGGGGGGGCCCATGAGCAGTTCTTC.

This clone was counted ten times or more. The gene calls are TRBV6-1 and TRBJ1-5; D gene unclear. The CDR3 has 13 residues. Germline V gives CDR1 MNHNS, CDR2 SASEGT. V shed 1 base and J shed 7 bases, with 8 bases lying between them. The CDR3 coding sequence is TGTGCCAGCAGTGAAGGAGAGTGGCAGCCCCAGCATTTT. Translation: CASSEGEWQPQHF.

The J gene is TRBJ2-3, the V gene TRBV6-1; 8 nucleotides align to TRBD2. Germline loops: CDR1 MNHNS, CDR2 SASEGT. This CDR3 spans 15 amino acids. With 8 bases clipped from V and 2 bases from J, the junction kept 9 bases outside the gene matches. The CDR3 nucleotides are TGTGCCAGCTGGTTAGCGGGGCGCCCCACAGATACGCAGTATTTT. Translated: CASWLAGRPTDTQYF.

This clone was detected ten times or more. The CDR3 bases are TGTGCCGAGGGACCACCGGGATCACCCCTCCACTTT. Translated, it gives CAEGPPGSPLHF. The gene calls are TRBV30 and TRBJ1-6, with D possibly TRBD1 on 5 matching bases. Trimming stripped 8 bases from V and 10 bases from J, with 15 bases between. The V gene's germline CDR1 is GTSNPN and CDR2 SVGIG (reference sequence). The CDR3 is 12 residues long.

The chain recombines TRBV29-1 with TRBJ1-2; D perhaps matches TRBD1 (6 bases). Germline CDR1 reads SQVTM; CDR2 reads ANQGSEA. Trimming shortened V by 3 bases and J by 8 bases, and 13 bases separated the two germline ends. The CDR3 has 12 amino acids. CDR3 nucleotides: TGCAGCGTTGATAGGGGGGGCGCGGGCTACACCTTC. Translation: CSVDRGGAGYTF.

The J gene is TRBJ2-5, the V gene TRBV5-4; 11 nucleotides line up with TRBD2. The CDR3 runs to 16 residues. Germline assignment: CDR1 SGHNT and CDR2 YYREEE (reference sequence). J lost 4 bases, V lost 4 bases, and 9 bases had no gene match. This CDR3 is CASSQDSGGAGETQYF. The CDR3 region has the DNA TGTGCCAGCAGCCAAGATAGCGGGGGGGCAGGAGAGACCCAGTACTTC.

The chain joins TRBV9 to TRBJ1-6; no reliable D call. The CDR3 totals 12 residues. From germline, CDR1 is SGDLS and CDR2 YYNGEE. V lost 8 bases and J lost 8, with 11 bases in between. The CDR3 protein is CASKTGDSPLHF. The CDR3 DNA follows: TGTGCCAGTAAGACTGGGGATTCACCCCTCCACTTT.

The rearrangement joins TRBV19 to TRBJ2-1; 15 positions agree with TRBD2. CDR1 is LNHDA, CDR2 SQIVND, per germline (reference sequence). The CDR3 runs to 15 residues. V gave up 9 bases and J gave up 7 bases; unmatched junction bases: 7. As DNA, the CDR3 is TGTGCCAGGCGGCCGGGACTAGCGGGAGGAAATGAGCAGTTCTTC. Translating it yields CARRPGLAGGNEQFF.

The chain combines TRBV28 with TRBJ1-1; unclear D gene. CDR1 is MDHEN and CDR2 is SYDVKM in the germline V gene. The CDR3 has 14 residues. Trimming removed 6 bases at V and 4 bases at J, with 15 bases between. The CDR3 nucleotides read TGTGCCAGCAGGGAGGGCGTCGGAAGCACTGAAGCTTTCTTT. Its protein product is CASREGVGSTEAFF. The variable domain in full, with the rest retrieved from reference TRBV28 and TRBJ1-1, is DVKVTQSSRYLVKRTGEKVFLECVQDMDHENMFWYRQDPGLGLRLIYFSYDVKMKEKGDIPEGYSVSREKKERFSLILESASTNQTSMYLCASREGVGSTEAFFGQGTRLTVV.